The present TCR beta chain was sequenced within a study of Ad26.COV2.S vaccination and SARS-CoV-2 variants. Background on the study: A COV1001 Ad26.COV2.S trial-arm participant provided the sample.

Sample treatment: approximately 18 received Ad26.COV2.S at low or high dose, single or two shots; about 5 received placebo; per-sample allocation not given. Sampling happened 63 days after the first vaccine or placebo injection. This CDR3 is built from 13 residues. The germline V gene encodes CDR1 SGHDN and CDR2 FVKESK. Trimming removed 1 base at V and 3 bases at J, with 7 bases between. The assay was immunoSEQ multiplex PCR, and TCRdb's table has in-frame clones only and misses some. The sample has 300,000 to 500,000 clones, 80% to 90% seen once. The TCR was taken from a person between 18 and 59 years old who received the Ad26.COV2.S COVID-19 vaccine or a placebo. The chain links TRBV14 to TRBJ2-7, with D tentatively TRBD1 or TRBD2 (5 bases each). Sequencing used peripheral blood, obtained in a trial of Ad26.COV2.S vaccine versus placebo. CDR3 residues: CASSQGDLYEQYF. Here the CDR3 DNA reads TGTGCCAGCAGCCAAGGGGACCTCTACGAGCAGTACTTC.